The clone carrying this T cell receptor (beta chain) appeared a few times. Antigen unknown. This sample is part of a study of early T cells in non-severe SARS-CoV-2 infection. Findings and limits, study-wide: Anti-spike CD8 specificities were favored by VDJdb matching, whose results missed private and CD4 specificities.

TCRdb fed the 5' RACE reads into MiXCR, producing one record per CDR3 protein. The table shows about 48,000 distinct CDR3 sequences, with under 7.5% occurring only once. V was shortened by 6 bases and J by 3 bases, with 16 bases between the two germline ends. Germline CDR1 and CDR2: DFQATT and SNEGSKA (reference sequence). The CDR3 has 14 amino acids. The TCR originated in an adult who was a healthcare worker with PCR-confirmed SARS-CoV-2 infection or an uninfected control (not recorded which). Sequences were derived from whole blood, sampled at baseline. The chain carries TRBV20-1 and TRBJ2-3, with unresolved D. The CDR3 spells CSALGLRRTDTQYF. The CDR3 nucleotides are TGCAGTGCCCTAGGTCTCCGAAGAACAGATACGCAGTATTTT.